This entry concerns a single TCR beta chain. This CDR3 has 13 amino acids. Germline V gene sequence: CDR1 ENHRY, CDR2 SYGVKD. V was clipped by 10 bases and J by 5 bases; unmatched bases: 9. These data come from a study of blood T cell repertoires in COVID-19. Here immunoSEQ multiplex PCR was the method, and the copy in TCRdb shows in-frame clones only, minus some. The table has approximately 170,000 clones, about 87% seen once; the top ten hold roughly 3.9%. The sequencing sample was made of peripheral blood. This sequence originates from a man aged 18 to 30 with active or convalescent COVID-19. This chain uses TRBV10-3 with TRBJ2-5; the match to TRBD2 covers 8 bases. CDR3 region: CATGLAGSETQYF. CDR3 bases: TGTGCCACAGGACTAGCAGGGTCTGAGACCCAGTACTTC.